Shown below are 21 T cell receptor beta chains from a single sample sequenced in a study of radiotherapy plus CTLA-4 blockade in lung cancer. The protocol was immunoSEQ multiplex PCR, while the TCRdb copy is restricted to in-frame clones and leaves out a portion. The data hold 130,000 or so clones, with 70% to 90% observed a single time. Sequenced here: peripheral blood, sampled from a patient treated with radiotherapy plus ipilimumab. The receptors stem from a human donor with non-small cell lung cancer that progressed on radiotherapy plus ipilimumab.

This sequence joins TRBV29-1 and TRBJ2-7; D not resolved. V gave up 4 bases and J gave up 0 bases, with 7 bases separating them. This CDR3 is built from 12 residues. In germline, CDR1 is SQVTM, CDR2 ANQGSEA. Written as DNA, the CDR3 is TGCAGCGTTGTGTGGGGCTCCTACGAGCAGTACTTC. Its translation is CSVVWGSYEQYF.

The V and J genes are TRBV5-5 and TRBJ1-1; D unclear. The CDR3 has 14 amino acids. Germline CDR1 reads SGHKS; CDR2 reads YYEKEE (reference sequence). Trimming shortened V by 4 bases and J by 1 base, and 11 bases separated the two germline ends. The CDR3 nucleotides read TGTGCCAGCAGCCGCCTGACGGGGAACACTGAAGCTTTCTTT. Translating gives CASSRLTGNTEAFF.

V usage is TRBV21-1 and J usage is TRBJ2-2; the DNA was not compared with TRBD2, the D call given in the table. TRBV21-1 is shown as a pseudogene. The CDR3 runs to 15 residues. Here the CDR3 reads CASSIAGDLIGELFF. As DNA, the CDR3 is TGTGCCAGCAGCATAGCGGGAGACCTTATCGGGGAGCTGTTTTTT.

This clone was observed a few times. The rearrangement links TRBV18 to TRBJ1-2, with 7 bases that match TRBD1. The germline gives CDR1 KGHSH, CDR2 LQKENI. CDR3 length: 15 residues. After removal of 2 bases from V and 5 bases from J, the junction contained 8 bases not matched to a gene. The CDR3 DNA sequence: TGTGCCAGCTCACCAGTACAGGGGTCTGAATATGGCTACACCTTC. Translating it yields CASSPVQGSEYGYTF.

V usage is TRBV7-6 and J usage is TRBJ2-7, with TRBD2 matching over 10 bases. Germline V gives CDR1 SGHVS, CDR2 FNYEAQ. The ends lost 2 bases at V and 4 bases at J; junction bases unmatched: 14. This CDR3 contains 18 residues. The CDR3, as DNA: TGTGCCAGCAGCTTAAGGGGTGGGGCTAGCGGGAGTGTTTACGAGCAGTACTTC. Residues: CASSLRGGASGSVYEQYF.

The CDR3 bases are TGTGCCAGCAGCCCAGGACTAGCGGCGAGATTCCAAGAGACCCAGTACTTC. Amino acids: CASSPGLAARFQETQYF. The chain employs TRBV7-8 and TRBJ2-5, with 10 bases lining up with TRBD2. The CDR3 totals 17 residues. Germline trimming cut 5 bases from V and 1 base from J; bases unmatched to any gene: 10. The germline V gene encodes CDR1 SGHVS and CDR2 FQNEAQ.

This clone was counted once. For the CDR3, the DNA is TGTGCCAGCAGCTTAGTAAGTGGACAATCCCATGAGCAGTTCTTC. Amino acids: CASSLVSGQSHEQFF. V and J are TRBV11-3 and TRBJ2-1, with D possibly TRBD1 on 5 matching bases. The V and J ends lost 1 base and 8 bases respectively, with 15 bases between them. CDR1 SGHNT and CDR2 YENEEA come from the germline V gene. The CDR3 has 15 residues.

The chain recombines TRBV5-1 with TRBJ2-7; 7 positions match TRBD2. Germline V gene lookup returns CDR1 SGHRS and CDR2 YFSETQ. The CDR3 has 18 residues. Trimming removed 4 bases from V and 4 bases from J; junction bases left unmatched: 20. The chain's CDR3 is CASSPGGGGTTLFYEQYF. CDR3 nucleotide sequence: TGCGCCAGCAGCCCGGGAGGTGGTGGGACCACACTGTTTTACGAGCAGTACTTC.

The rearrangement joins TRBV14 to TRBJ2-1, with no clear D. CDR3 length: 12 residues. Germline CDR1 SGHDN, CDR2 FVKESK. The V and J ends lost 2 bases and 12 bases respectively, with 11 bases between them. The CDR3 reads CASSQPAGRQFF. As DNA, the CDR3 is TGTGCCAGCAGCCAACCCGCCGGGCGGCAGTTCTTC.

The chain is built from TRBV6-6 and TRBJ1-4; D is uncertain. Germline V gene sequence: CDR1 MNHNY, CDR2 SVGAGI (reference sequence). V was trimmed by 2 bases and J by 3 bases, leaving 7 bases between them. This CDR3 contains 14 residues. CDR3 sequence (DNA): TGTGCCAGCAGTTACAGGGCATCTAATGAAAAACTGTTTTTT. Translated: CASSYRASNEKLFF.

This chain connects TRBV15 to TRBJ1-2; D is undetermined. Germline V gene lookup returns CDR1 LNHNV and CDR2 YYDKDF (reference sequence). V lost 1 base and J 3 bases, leaving 12 bases between the germline ends. This CDR3 is built from 15 residues. Written as DNA, the CDR3 is TGTGCCACCAGCAGAGTGGCCAAGGGTTACTATGGCTACACCTTC. The encoded protein is CATSRVAKGYYGYTF.

This clone was seen once. This chain joins TRBV14 and TRBJ2-1; D gene ambiguous. The CDR3 loop spans 12 amino acids. CDR1 is SGHDN and CDR2 is FVKESK in the germline V gene. V gave up 3 bases and J gave up 4 bases, with 4 bases separating them. The CDR3 region has the DNA TGTGCCAGCAGCCACAGGTACAATGAGCAGTTCTTC. As protein: CASSHRYNEQFF.

This clone was observed a single time. The rearrangement links TRBV2 to TRBJ2-5, with 7 nucleotides matching TRBD1. Germline V gene sequence: CDR1 SNHLY, CDR2 FYNNEI. This CDR3 is built from 15 residues. J lost 1 base, V lost 8 bases, and 10 bases had no gene match. CDR3 sequence reads: CASSPQGGPQETQYF. CDR3 DNA sequence: TGTGCCAGCTCCCCCCAAGGGGGCCCCCAAGAGACCCAGTACTTC.

This sequence joins TRBV6-5 and TRBJ1-1; D uncertain. This CDR3 is 15 amino acids long. Germline loops: CDR1 MNHEY, CDR2 SVGAGI. V lost 8 bases to trimming and J lost 2 bases, with 18 bases between them. The CDR3 sequence is CASVKISSGNTEAFF. In DNA form, the CDR3 reads TGTGCCAGCGTAAAAATTTCCTCAGGAAACACTGAAGCTTTCTTT.

A few counts support this clone. The rearrangement uses TRBV9 and TRBJ1-1, with D unresolved. Trimming took off 0 bases at V and 0 bases at J, with 6 bases between the two ends. The CDR3 has 14 amino acids. Germline CDR1 reads SGDLS; CDR2 reads YYNGEE. CDR3 coding DNA: TGTGCCAGCAGCGTAGAGTGGATGAACACTGAAGCTTTCTTT. As protein: CASSVEWMNTEAFF.

The chain carries TRBV27 and TRBJ2-5, with TRBD2 identical over 9 bases. The J call may be wrong; the DNA end is better matched by TRBJ2-7. Germline V CDR1 and CDR2: MNHEY, SMNVEV (reference sequence). The CDR3 runs 13 residues. CDR3 residues: CASWGTSRYEQYF. The CDR3 DNA follows: TGTGCCAGCTGGGGGACTAGCAGGTACGAGCAGTACTTC.

This sequence joins TRBV2 and TRBJ2-7, with 15 bases identical to TRBD2. Germline-derived CDR1 and CDR2 are SNHLY and FYNNEI. CDR3 length equals 15 residues. After removal of 5 bases from V and 3 bases from J, the junction contained 2 bases not matched to a gene. DNA of the CDR3: TGTGCCAGCAGTCGGGGACTAGCGGGAGGCTACGAGCAGTACTTC. This encodes CASSRGLAGGYEQYF.

V gene TRBV14 combines with J gene TRBJ2-1; 8 bases line up with TRBD2. Germline V CDR1 and CDR2: SGHDN, FVKESK. J lost 7 bases, V lost 4 bases, and 12 bases had no gene match. This CDR3 is 16 amino acids long. The CDR3 here is CASSPRLGTSTNEQFF. The CDR3 nucleotides read TGTGCCAGCAGCCCCCGGCTTGGGACTAGTACGAATGAGCAGTTCTTC.

The chain recombines TRBV30 with TRBJ2-2; unclear D gene. Between the trimmed V and J ends, which lost 1 base and 4 bases, there was a span of 10 bases. The germline V gene encodes CDR1 GTSNPN and CDR2 SVGIG (reference sequence). This CDR3 is built from 14 residues. CDR3 in DNA: TGTGCCTGGAGTGAAGGGCTGAGCACCGGGGAGCTGTTTTTT. It yields the protein CAWSEGLSTGELFF.

The V call is TRBV10-3, the J call TRBJ2-2; TRBD2 matches 7 bases. The CDR3 contains 16 residues. In germline, CDR1 is ENHRY, CDR2 SYGVKD. The trim removed 6 bases at V and 7 bases at J, leaving 14 bases unmatched. CDR3 coding DNA: TGTGCCATCAGGCCTGCCCGGGGGGAGTATGTCGGGGAGCTGTTTTTT. This sequence encodes CAIRPARGEYVGELFF.

The chain combines TRBV6-5 with TRBJ1-2; TRBD1 is a possible D gene (5 bases). This CDR3 spans 14 amino acids. Trimming left V 0 bases short and J 8 bases short, with 13 bases between. Germline-derived CDR1 and CDR2 are MNHEY and SVGAGI. The CDR3: CASSYSSGTKGYTF. The CDR3 DNA is TGTGCCAGCAGTTACTCTTCAGGGACTAAGGGCTACACCTTC.